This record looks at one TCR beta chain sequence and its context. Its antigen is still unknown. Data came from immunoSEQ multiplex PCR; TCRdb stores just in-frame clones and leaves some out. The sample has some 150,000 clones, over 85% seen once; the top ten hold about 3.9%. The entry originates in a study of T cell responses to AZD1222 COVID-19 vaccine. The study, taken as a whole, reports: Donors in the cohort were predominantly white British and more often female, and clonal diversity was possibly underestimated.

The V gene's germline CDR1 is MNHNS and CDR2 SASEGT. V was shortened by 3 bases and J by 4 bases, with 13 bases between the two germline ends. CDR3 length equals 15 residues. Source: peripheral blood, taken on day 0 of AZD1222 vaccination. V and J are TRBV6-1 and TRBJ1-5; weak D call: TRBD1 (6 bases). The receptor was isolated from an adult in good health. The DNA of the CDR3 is TGTGCCAGCAGTGACCAGGGGACGGCGAATCAGCCCCAGCATTTT. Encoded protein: CASSDQGTANQPQHF.